This T cell receptor (beta chain) was sequenced for a study of cytomegalovirus exposure and HLA in healthy donors. Study outcomes and limitations: Rarity held for most TCR sequences, but there were some public TCRs that occurred in many donors. There were approximately 150 TCR beta chains listed as cytomegalovirus-associated.

Regarding this clone: Its antigen is unidentified.

Profiled with immunoSEQ multiplex PCR; TCRdb holds only in-frame clones, not every one. The data contain under 400,000 clones, 70% to 90% of them singletons. The CDR3 runs to 14 residues. CDR1 LGHNA and CDR2 YNFKEQ come from the germline V gene. Trimming removed 0 bases at V and 3 bases at J, with 7 bases between. The donors were part of the validation cohort, which consisted of over a hundred subjects and was separate from the first cohort of 670 or so subjects. The sample taken for sequencing was PBMCs. V gene TRBV4-2 combines with J gene TRBJ2-3; D is perhaps TRBD2 (5 bases). The source of this sequence is a man between 25 and 39 years old in good health and CMV-seronegative. CDR3 DNA sequence: TGTGCCAGCAGCCAAGATGGAGGTACAGATACGCAGTATTTT. Protein: CASSQDGGTDTQYF.